Below are 21 T cell receptor beta chains sequenced from a single sample in a study of blood T cell repertoires in COVID-19. Assay used: immunoSEQ multiplex PCR; TCRdb lists only in-frame clones, some missing. Of about 75,000 clones in the sample, around 67% are singletons; the top ten hold roughly 2.6%. The specimen was peripheral blood. The receptors shown here come from a human donor with acute or convalescent COVID-19. The donor label of this sample is uncertain.

V and J are TRBV12-3 or TRBV12-4 and TRBJ1-1; D is perhaps TRBD1 (6 bases). V lost 5 bases and J 0 bases, leaving 7 bases between the germline ends. The CDR3 consists of 13 residues. CDR3 sequence reads: CASSRTVNTEAFF. CDR3 coding DNA: TGTGCCAGCAGTCGGACAGTGAACACTGAAGCTTTCTTT.

CDR3 coding DNA: TGTGTGACCGCGGGTGGGGTAGGAACTGAAGCTTTCTTT. Residues: CVTAGGVGTEAFF. This chain connects TRBV28 to TRBJ1-1; D not resolved. Germline CDR1 and CDR2: MDHEN and SYDVKM. The CDR3 is made up of 13 amino acids.

The table lists this clone with a few counts. V is TRBV5-6 and J is TRBJ2-5; 8 bases match TRBD1. The junction had 5 bases not matched to a gene; V was cut back by 0 bases and J by 4 bases. CDR1 and CDR2 (germline): SGHDT, YYEEEE. The CDR3 runs 15 residues. The CDR3 nucleotides are TGTGCCAGCAGCTTGGGGACAGGGTGGGCAGAGACCCAGTACTTC. This encodes CASSLGTGWAETQYF.

The chain links TRBV21-1 to TRBJ2-1; the D call of TRBD2 is as the table states it, not checked on the DNA. TRBV21-1 is annotated as a pseudogene. This CDR3 has 16 amino acids. CDR3 coding DNA: TGTGCCAGCAGCACCTCGACTAGCGGGGCCCACAATGAGCAGTTCTTC. This gives the protein CASSTSTSGAHNEQFF.

This clone was picked up a small number of times. The chain joins TRBV19 to TRBJ2-7; perhaps TRBD1 as D (6 bases). The CDR3 contains 14 residues. V lost 5 bases and J lost 1, with 12 bases in between. Germline values: CDR1 LNHDA, CDR2 SQIVND (reference sequence). CDR3 in amino acids: CASSGGQLSYEQYF. In DNA, the CDR3 is TGTGCCAGTAGTGGCGGACAGTTATCCTACGAGCAGTACTTC.

The V and J genes are TRBV2 and TRBJ2-2; 8 bases map to TRBD2. The junction had 4 bases not matched to a gene; V was cut back by 7 bases and J by 3 bases. Germline loops: CDR1 SNHLY, CDR2 FYNNEI. This CDR3 contains 14 residues. The CDR3 nucleotides read TGTGCCAGCACGGGGGGGCGCGACACCGGGGAGCTGTTTTTT. Protein product: CASTGGRDTGELFF.

V is TRBV18 and J is TRBJ2-2; D remains unclear. This CDR3 region has 17 residues. Trimming left V 2 bases short and J 3 bases short, with 16 bases between. Germline V gives CDR1 KGHSH, CDR2 LQKENI. The CDR3 protein is CASSPTPWSMDTGELFF. The CDR3 DNA is TGTGCCAGCTCACCAACGCCTTGGAGTATGGACACCGGGGAGCTGTTTTTT.

The genes are TRBV19 and TRBJ2-1; 8 nucleotides agree with TRBD1. The CDR3 runs to 13 residues. In germline, CDR1 is LNHDA, CDR2 SQIVND (reference sequence). The V gene end was trimmed by 7 bases and the J gene end by 5 bases; junction bases not matched to a gene: 4. CDR3 protein: CASIGQGNNEQFF. CDR3 DNA: TGTGCCAGTATAGGACAGGGTAACAATGAGCAGTTCTTC.

V usage is TRBV2 and J usage is TRBJ2-3, with D possibly matching TRBD1 (5 bases). The CDR3 totals 13 residues. Trimming cost V 5 bases and J 6 bases, with 12 bases left between them. Per germline, CDR1 SNHLY and CDR2 FYNNEI. In DNA, the CDR3 is TGTGCCAGCAGTCAGGACAAAAGTGATACGCAGTATTTT. Its protein product is CASSQDKSDTQYF.

This clone has just a few counts. This chain links TRBV7-9 with TRBJ1-4; D call uncertain. CDR3 size: 14 residues. Germline V gene sequence: CDR1 SEHNR, CDR2 FQNEAQ (reference sequence). The V end was cut by 2 bases, the J end by 5 bases, with 9 bases between. In DNA, the CDR3 is TGTGCCAGCAGCTTAATTAGGGAGAATGAAAAACTGTTTTTT. As protein: CASSLIRENEKLFF.

The J gene is TRBJ1-5, the V gene TRBV6-5; D gene uncertain. This CDR3 region has 14 residues. V shed 3 bases and J shed 6 bases, with 12 bases lying between them. Germline values: CDR1 MNHEY, CDR2 SVGAGI. The CDR3 region is CASSYRQDSQPQHF. The CDR3 coding sequence is TGTGCCAGCAGTTATCGACAAGATTCTCAGCCCCAGCATTTT.

The genes are TRBV6-5 and TRBJ1-1, with D unresolved. This CDR3 has 12 amino acids. Trimming removed 7 bases at V and 3 bases at J, with 9 bases between. The germline V gene has CDR1 MNHEY and CDR2 SVGAGI. Here the CDR3 DNA reads TGTGCCAGCACCCGCGGGGACACTGAAGCTTTCTTT. It specifies CASTRGDTEAFF.

The V and J genes are TRBV27 and TRBJ1-1; TRBD1 agrees at 7 bases. CDR1 and CDR2 from the germline V gene are MNHEY and SMNVEV (reference sequence). The ends lost 3 bases at V and 7 bases at J; junction bases unmatched: 2. This CDR3 is 12 amino acids long. The CDR3 loop is CASSLPGGEAFF. The CDR3 nucleotides read TGTGCCAGCAGTTTGCCAGGGGGTGAAGCTTTCTTT.

This clone was detected a few times. The J gene is TRBJ2-3, the V gene TRBV28; no definite D call. The V gene's germline CDR1 is MDHEN and CDR2 SYDVKM. The V gene lost 2 bases and the J gene lost 4 bases, with 16 bases spanning the gap. The CDR3 covers 16 residues. The CDR3 DNA sequence: TGTGCCAGCAGTTTAGGCAGCGCCTTAACGGCAGATACGCAGTATTTT. This sequence encodes CASSLGSALTADTQYF.

The chain couples TRBV30 to TRBJ1-3; D unclear. The CDR3 extends over 14 amino acids. V shed 2 bases and J shed 0 bases, with 8 bases lying between them. Germline V gene sequence: CDR1 GTSNPN, CDR2 SVGIG (reference sequence). The CDR3 region has the DNA TGTGCCTGGAGTTCAGCGGCCTCTGGAAACACCATATATTTT. Residues: CAWSSAASGNTIYF.

The rearrangement links TRBV3-1 (or the pseudogene TRBV3-2) to TRBJ1-3; tentative D call: TRBD1 (6 bases). Germline CDR1 LGHDT, CDR2 YNNKEL (reference sequence). V gave up 7 bases and J gave up 3 bases, with 22 bases separating them. This CDR3 spans 17 amino acids. The CDR3 bases are TGTGCCAGCAATCCCCAGCACAGACAGGACCATGGAAACACCATATATTTT. Translated, it gives CASNPQHRQDHGNTIYF.

The chain is built from TRBV28 and TRBJ1-5, with a weak D call TRBD1 (5 bases). Germline CDR1 is MDHEN and CDR2 is SYDVKM. This CDR3 has 14 residues. V gave up 5 bases and J gave up 4 bases, with 12 bases separating them. CDR3 DNA: TGTGCCAGCAGTCCCCCGCAGGGTAATCAGCCCCAGCATTTT. Its translation: CASSPPQGNQPQHF.

This chain connects TRBV9 to TRBJ1-4; 8 nucleotides match TRBD1. The trim removed 0 bases at V and 16 bases at J, leaving 11 bases unmatched. This CDR3 spans 14 amino acids. Germline CDR1 and CDR2: SGDLS and YYNGEE. The CDR3 sequence: CASSVGTGLGSRFF. In DNA form, the CDR3 reads TGTGCCAGCAGCGTAGGGACAGGGTTAGGCAGTCGGTTTTTT.

The chain joins TRBV27 to TRBJ1-5; perhaps TRBD1 as D (6 bases). Germline-derived CDR1 and CDR2 are MNHEY and SMNVEV (reference sequence). CDR3 size: 14 residues. Trimming cost V 2 bases and J 5 bases, with 10 bases left between them. The CDR3 sequence: CASSLEGGDQPQHF. The CDR3 nucleotides are TGTGCCAGCAGTTTAGAGGGGGGGGATCAGCCCCAGCATTTT.

V is TRBV5-4 and J is TRBJ1-2, with a tentative D call TRBD1 (5 bases). Germline assignment: CDR1 SGHNT and CDR2 YYREEE (reference sequence). This CDR3 region has 16 residues. V was clipped by 1 base and J by 3 bases, with 16 bases between them. CDR3 nucleotide sequence: TGTGCCAGCAGCTTGCCCGGACGACAGATTCACTATGGCTACACCTTC. Protein: CASSLPGRQIHYGYTF.

The chain recombines TRBV5-4 with TRBJ1-6; 9 positions match TRBD1. The germline gives CDR1 SGHNT, CDR2 YYREEE (reference sequence). V gave up 2 bases and J gave up 9 bases; unmatched junction bases: 9. This CDR3 has 16 residues. The CDR3 loop is CASSFGGTGSFSPLHF. CDR3 DNA: TGTGCCAGCAGCTTCGGGGGGACAGGGAGTTTTTCACCCCTCCACTTT. The full variable domain, rest sourced from reference TRBV5-4 and TRBJ1-6, is ETGVTQSPTHLIKTRGQQVTLRCSSQSGHNTVSWYQQALGQGPQFIFQYYREEENGRGNFPPRFSGLQFPNYSSELNVNALELDDSALYLCASSFGGTGSFSPLHFGNGTRLTVT.